This TCR beta chain emerged from a study of a mutant IDH1 vaccine in newly diagnosed glioma listed by TCRdb under 2021. For the wider study: The approximately 32 treated patients were around 62% male and 37.5% female, with a mean age of approximately 40 years. Before enrollment, patients had received standard therapy of radiotherapy alone, temozolomide alone, or radiochemotherapy with temozolomide; most received the combination. Peripheral blood was drawn at six visits: V03 (baseline), V05, V07, V10, V12 and V13. Longitudinal TCRB deep sequencing was performed for roughly 25 treated patients wherever samples were available for exploratory analyses. The investigation overall reported the following: Changes in the top peripheral T cell clonotypes picked up by TCRB sequencing did not appear to be linked to pseudoprogression. PBMC samples for TCRB deep sequencing were selected based on availability. According to the authors, sample limitations meant that analyses of patient blood samples could not be reproduced. Immune responses induced by the vaccine were seen in around 94% of patients across multiple MHC alleles.

Library prep was done by the immunoSEQ multiplex PCR assay. Rearranged TCR beta chain sequences were amplified using the hsTCRB Kit according to the manufacturer's protocol. TCRB libraries were sequenced on an Illumina MiSeq. Regarding the original processing steps: Demultiplexing, trimming and gene mapping were performed with the kit vendor's proprietary platform. TCRdb provides this immuneACCESS table in a form limited to in-frame rearrangements. Some clones are lacking; in checked studies, under half of them reflect an unresolved V gene, and why the rest are absent is not known. V and J calls and clone size are as listed in that table; D and trimming were resolved from the DNA. A total of 45,000 to 70,000 clones appear in this sample, 91% of them only once. The ten most abundant clones make up over 2.5% of the sample. Explained via the paper, the time point label denotes: baseline, week 1 (first vaccination visit). The intended sense of this specimen's treatment or condition label: pre-vaccination baseline after standard-of-care therapy. Donors had newly diagnosed WHO grade 3 or 4 IDH1-mutant astrocytomas with loss of nuclear ATRX. The samples were drawn from NOA16, a multicentre, single-arm, open-label phase I trial in Germany that tested a mutant IDH1 peptide vaccine in humans for the first time. Blood drawn at visit V03 was used as the baseline sample for immunogenicity testing. The DNeasy Blood and Tissue Kit was used to extract genomic DNA from EDTA blood for TCRB sequencing.

In the germline V gene, CDR1 corresponds to MDHEN and CDR2 to SYDVKM. From its cysteine to its phenylalanine, the CDR3 spans 15 amino acids. Only the CDR3 portion is preserved as DNA: 45 bases, with reading frame beginning at the first base. Trimming costs V 2 bases and J 3 bases, and their ends lie 12 bases apart. A note on this clone: It has no known antigen specificity. No much larger clonotype is one base removed from it; base qualities were not supplied.

The source was PBMCs, collected from a glioma patient treated with radiotherapy, temozolomide or both. The chain joins TRBV28 to TRBJ2-3; possibly the D gene is TRBD1, per 6 matching bases. This sequence originates from a man in his forties or fifties with glioma. The CDR3 region has the sequence CASSLNREGTDTQYF. The nucleotide sequence reads TGTGCCAGCAGTTTAAACAGGGAAGGAACAGATACGCAGTATTTT.